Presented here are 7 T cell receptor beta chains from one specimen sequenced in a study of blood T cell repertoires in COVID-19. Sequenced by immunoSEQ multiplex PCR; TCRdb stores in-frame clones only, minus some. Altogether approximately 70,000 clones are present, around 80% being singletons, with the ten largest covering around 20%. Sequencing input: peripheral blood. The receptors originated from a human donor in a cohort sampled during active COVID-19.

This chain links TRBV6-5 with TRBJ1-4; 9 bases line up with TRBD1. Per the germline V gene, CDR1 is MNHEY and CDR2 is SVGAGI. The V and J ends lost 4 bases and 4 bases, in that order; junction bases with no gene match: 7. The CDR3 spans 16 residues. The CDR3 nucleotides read TGTGCCAGCAGTTCCTCGGGACAGGGCATTAATGAAAAACTGTTTTTT. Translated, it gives CASSSSGQGINEKLFF.

This CDR3 is CASSQNPLDSYEQYF. The CDR3 DNA reads as TGTGCCAGCAGCCAAAACCCTTTGGACAGCTACGAGCAGTACTTC. The J gene is TRBJ2-7, the V gene TRBV14; D is possibly TRBD1 (6 bases). CDR3 size: 15 residues. Deletions cut 2 bases from V and 3 bases from J, with 14 bases between. From germline, CDR1 is SGHDN and CDR2 FVKESK.

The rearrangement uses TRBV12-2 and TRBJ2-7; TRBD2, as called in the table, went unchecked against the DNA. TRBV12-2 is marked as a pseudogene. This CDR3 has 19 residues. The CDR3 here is CASRSRKGERGPVSYEQYF. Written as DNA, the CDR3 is TGTGCAAGTCGCTCAAGAAAAGGGGAGCGGGGTCCCGTATCCTACGAGCAGTACTTC.

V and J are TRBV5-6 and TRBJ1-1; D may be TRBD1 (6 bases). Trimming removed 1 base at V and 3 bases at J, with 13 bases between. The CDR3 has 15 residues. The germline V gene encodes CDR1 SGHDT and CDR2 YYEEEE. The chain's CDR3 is CASSLFVRGDTEAFF. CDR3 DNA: TGTGCCAGCAGCTTGTTTGTCAGGGGTGACACTGAAGCTTTCTTT.

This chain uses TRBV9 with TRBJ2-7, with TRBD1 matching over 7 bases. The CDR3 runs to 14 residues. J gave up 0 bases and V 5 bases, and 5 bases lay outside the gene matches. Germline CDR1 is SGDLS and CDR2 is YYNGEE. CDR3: CASSPGGYSYEQYF. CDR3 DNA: TGTGCCAGCAGTCCAGGGGGATACTCCTACGAGCAGTACTTC.

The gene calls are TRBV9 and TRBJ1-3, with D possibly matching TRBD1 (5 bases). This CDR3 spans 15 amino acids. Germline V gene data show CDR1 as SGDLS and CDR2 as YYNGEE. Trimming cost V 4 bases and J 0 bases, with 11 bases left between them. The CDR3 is CASSPWGDSGNTIYF. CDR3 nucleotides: TGTGCCAGCAGCCCGTGGGGGGACTCTGGAAACACCATATATTTT.

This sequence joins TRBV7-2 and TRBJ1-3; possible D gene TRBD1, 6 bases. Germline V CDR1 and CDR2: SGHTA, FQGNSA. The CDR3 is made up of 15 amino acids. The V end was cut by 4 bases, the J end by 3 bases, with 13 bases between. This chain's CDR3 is CASSSGEGYGNTIYF. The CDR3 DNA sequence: TGTGCCAGCAGCTCAGGGGAGGGGTATGGAAACACCATATATTTT.